A single sample is the source of the 3 T cell receptor beta chains below, sequenced in a study of Graves' ophthalmopathy and Graves' hyperthyroidism. The TCR beta CDR3 regions underwent amplification from RNA transcripts. RT-PCR in the first round used HTBI primers; a second-round multiplex PCR followed. MiXCR was run by TCRdb on the multiplex PCR reads, yielding one entry per CDR3 protein. The repertoire includes about 210,000 distinct CDR3 sequences, around 28% of them detected once, and approximately 9.6% sits in the top ten. The specimen was peripheral blood. All receptors derive from a middle-aged man with Graves' ophthalmopathy.

In this sample, this clonotype turned up many times. The gene calls are TRBV12-3 or TRBV12-4 and TRBJ2-2; 10 bases line up with TRBD2. This CDR3 spans 14 amino acids. V lost 6 bases and J lost 6; bases outside the gene matches: 4. CDR3 coding DNA: TGTGCCAGCAGCCCTAGCGGGAGCTCCGGGGAGCTGTTTTTT. Protein sequence: CASSPSGSSGELFF.

This clonotype appeared many times. The chain is built from TRBV12-3 or TRBV12-4 and TRBJ2-5; D is ambiguous. V was shortened by 5 bases and J by 2 bases, with 9 bases between the two germline ends. The CDR3 totals 13 residues. The CDR3 spells CASSPFPQETQYF. In DNA, the CDR3 is TGTGCCAGCAGTCCATTTCCGCAAGAGACCCAGTACTTC.

The table lists this clonotype with many counts. J is TRBJ2-2 and V is TRBV29-1; D gene ambiguous. V was clipped by 0 bases and J by 7 bases, with 9 bases between them. Germline values: CDR1 SQVTM, CDR2 ANQGSEA. CDR3 length: 13 amino acids. The CDR3 nucleotides read TGCAGCGTTGAAGACTCTCCGAACGGGGAGCTGTTTTTT. Translation: CSVEDSPNGELFF.